The 8 T cell receptor beta chains below all came from one sample that was sequenced in a study of control samples from healthy donors and cancer patients. TCRdb's table, derived via immunoSEQ multiplex PCR, lists solely in-frame clones and lacks some. The sample yields 70,000 or so clones, approximately 84% seen once. The source material was blood. These receptors were taken from a man aged 50-60 years in good health.

The gene calls are TRBV15 and TRBJ1-5; D is unresolved. CDR1 LNHNV and CDR2 YYDKDF come from the germline V gene (reference sequence). This CDR3 region has 15 residues. V was cut by 0 bases and J by 4 bases, with 10 bases left in between. The CDR3 coding sequence is TGTGCCACCAGCAGAGATTACACGGTGAATCAGCCCCAGCATTTT. It specifies CATSRDYTVNQPQHF.

The chain couples TRBV7-9 to TRBJ2-2; D is uncertain. V dropped 0 bases and J dropped 9 bases, with 8 bases sitting between them. Germline V gives CDR1 SEHNR, CDR2 FQNEAQ (reference sequence). The CDR3 loop spans 13 amino acids. DNA of the CDR3: TGTGCCAGCAGCTTAGCAACCAGCCGGGAGCTGTTTTTT. Translated: CASSLATSRELFF. The whole variable domain, remainder taken from reference TRBV7-9 and TRBJ2-2, is DTGVSQNPRHKITKRGQNVTFRCDPISEHNRLYWYRQTLGQGPEFLTYFQNEAQLEKSRLLSDRFSAERPKGSFSTLEIQRTEQGDSAMYLCASSLATSRELFFGEGSRLTVL.

A note on this clone: The sample has other DNA sequences that encode this CDR3 too. This chain uses TRBV12-3 or TRBV12-4 with TRBJ1-5; weak D call: TRBD1 (5 bases). CDR3 length: 13 amino acids. Trimming left V 6 bases short and J 6 bases short, with 12 bases between. For the CDR3, the DNA is TGTGCCAGCAGCTTATCCAGGGCTCAGCCCCAGCATTTT. Its translation: CASSLSRAQPQHF.

The J gene is TRBJ2-5, the V gene TRBV9, with D tentatively TRBD1 (6 bases). V was cut by 4 bases and J by 2 bases, with 9 bases left in between. CDR3 size: 13 residues. Germline CDR1 reads SGDLS; CDR2 reads YYNGEE. CDR3 DNA: TGTGCCAGCAGCTATCAGGGGCAAGAGACCCAGTACTTC. It codes for CASSYQGQETQYF. Complete variable domain (other parts from reference TRBV9 and TRBJ2-5): DSGVTQTPKHLITATGQRVTLRCSPRSGDLSVYWYQQSLDQGLQFLIQYYNGEERAKGNILERFSAQQFPDLHSELNLSSLELGDSALYFCASSYQGQETQYFGPGTRLLVL.

This chain uses TRBV5-5 with TRBJ1-2; D gene unclear. CDR1 is SGHKS, CDR2 YYEKEE, per germline (reference sequence). The germline V and J ends were trimmed by 1 base and 10 bases, with 8 bases remaining between them. CDR3 size: 11 residues. The CDR3 sequence is CASSLRRDYTF. In DNA, the CDR3 is TGTGCCAGCAGCTTGCGCCGCGACTACACCTTC.

This chain joins TRBV4-2 and TRBJ1-1, with D perhaps matching TRBD1 (6 bases). V was pared by 3 bases and J by 4 bases, with 15 bases between. The germline gives CDR1 LGHNA, CDR2 YNFKEQ. CDR3 length equals 15 residues. CDR3 nucleotides: TGTGCCAGCAGCCAGCAACAGGGCTTTGGCACTGAAGCTTTCTTT. Amino acid sequence: CASSQQQGFGTEAFF.

The chain recombines TRBV6-4 with TRBJ2-2, with D possibly being TRBD2 (6 bases). CDR3 length: 15 amino acids. Trimming took off 2 bases at V and 1 base at J, with 8 bases between the two ends. Germline lookup yields CDR1 MRHNA and CDR2 SNTAGT. The CDR3 spells CASSDNGGNTGELFF. Written as DNA, the CDR3 is TGTGCCAGCAGTGACAACGGGGGGAACACCGGGGAGCTGTTTTTT.

This clone showed up just a few times. J is TRBJ2-7 and V is TRBV5-6; TRBD2 is a possible D gene (5 bases). Germline lookup yields CDR1 SGHDT and CDR2 YYEEEE. The CDR3 covers 16 residues. The V gene lost 0 bases and the J gene lost 0 bases, with 13 bases spanning the gap. The CDR3 here is CASSLVVWTSSYEQYF. The CDR3 nucleotides are TGTGCCAGCAGCTTGGTAGTATGGACTTCCTCCTACGAGCAGTACTTC.